The 13 T cell receptor beta chains below all came from one sample that was sequenced in a study of T cell changes during pregnancy in multiple sclerosis. Sequencing used immunoSEQ multiplex PCR; TCRdb keeps in-frame clones, though not all of them. The sample lists 70,000 to 85,000 clones, 92% seen once, with 1.4% in the top ten. Material: peripheral blood, obtained before pregnancy. The receptor source for this set is a female donor with multiple sclerosis, enrolled in a pregnancy study.

This chain connects TRBV19 to TRBJ2-7; possibly TRBD1 for D (6 bases). The CDR3 contains 15 residues. Germline V gene sequence: CDR1 LNHDA, CDR2 SQIVND (reference sequence). Trimming took off 5 bases at V and 2 bases at J, with 16 bases between the two ends. This CDR3 is CASSWGQQGTYEQYF. In DNA form, the CDR3 reads TGTGCCAGTAGTTGGGGCCAACAGGGAACCTACGAGCAGTACTTC.

The genes are TRBV27 and TRBJ1-5; the D is unclear. The germline V gene has CDR1 MNHEY and CDR2 SMNVEV (reference sequence). Trimming cost V 6 bases and J 4 bases, with 16 bases left between them. CDR3 length: 15 residues. The CDR3 DNA is TGTGCCAGCAGCATCACTGTTGGGAGGAATCAGCCCCAGCATTTT. It codes for CASSITVGRNQPQHF.

J is TRBJ1-5 and V is TRBV9, with D tentatively TRBD1 (6 bases). Trimming stripped 2 bases from V and 0 bases from J, with 9 bases between. This CDR3 is 15 amino acids long. Germline assignment: CDR1 SGDLS and CDR2 YYNGEE. As DNA, the CDR3 is TGTGCCAGCAGCGTGGGGGACATTAGCAATCAGCCCCAGCATTTT. Translated: CASSVGDISNQPQHF.

The genes are TRBV2 and TRBJ1-1; D is perhaps TRBD1 (5 bases). Germline CDR1 SNHLY, CDR2 FYNNEI. V was cut by 7 bases and J by 1 base, with 13 bases left in between. The CDR3 sequence is 14 residues long. Here the CDR3 DNA reads TGTGCCAGCACCCCTCTGACAGAGAACACTGAAGCTTTCTTT. It is translated as CASTPLTENTEAFF.

The chain carries TRBV6-4 and TRBJ1-4, with a weak D call TRBD1 (6 bases). The CDR3 totals 15 residues. V lost 2 bases and J 7 bases, leaving 14 bases between the germline ends. Germline assignment: CDR1 MRHNA and CDR2 SNTAGT. CDR3 sequence: CASSDNRVRTEKLFF. The CDR3 DNA reads TGTGCCAGCAGTGACAACAGGGTGAGGACTGAAAAACTGTTTTTT.

V and J are TRBV29-1 and TRBJ1-6; 7 bases agree with TRBD1. The V gene end was trimmed by 2 bases and the J gene end by 6 bases; junction bases not matched to a gene: 1. Germline V lookup: CDR1 SQVTM, CDR2 ANQGSEA. The length of the CDR3 is 13 residues. The CDR3 region is CSVETGANSPLHF. In DNA, the CDR3 is TGCAGCGTTGAAACAGGGGCTAATTCACCCCTCCACTTT.

The table lists this clone with a few counts. In nucleotides, the CDR3 is TGCGCCAGCAGCTTACGACAGGGTTCGGGTGAGCAGTTCTTC. Encoded protein: CASSLRQGSGEQFF. The chain combines TRBV5-1 with TRBJ2-1; TRBD1 agrees at 7 bases. This CDR3 is 14 amino acids long. Germline assignment: CDR1 SGHRS and CDR2 YFSETQ. V lost 2 bases and J lost 9; bases outside the gene matches: 8.

The V call is TRBV4-2, the J call TRBJ2-2, with a tentative D call TRBD2 (6 bases). This CDR3 has 15 residues. Trimming took off 4 bases at V and 1 base at J, with 10 bases between the two ends. CDR1 is LGHNA, CDR2 YNFKEQ, per germline. CDR3 sequence: CASSLLALNTGELFF. The CDR3 DNA follows: TGTGCCAGCAGCCTACTAGCTTTGAACACCGGGGAGCTGTTTTTT.

This rearrangement joins TRBV6-1 to TRBJ1-2; tentatively, D is TRBD1 (6 bases). The CDR3 length is 12 residues. V dropped 6 bases and J dropped 6 bases, with 11 bases sitting between them. In germline, CDR1 is MNHNS, CDR2 SASEGT. The CDR3 DNA is TGTGCCAGCAGACAGGGCGGTAATGGCTACACCTTC. Protein product: CASRQGGNGYTF.

This clone has just one count. This chain uses TRBV15 with TRBJ1-5; possibly TRBD1 for D (6 bases). From germline, CDR1 is LNHNV and CDR2 YYDKDF (reference sequence). The CDR3 covers 14 residues. Deletions cut 5 bases from V and 0 bases from J, with 8 bases between. The CDR3, as DNA: TGTGCCACCAGCGCGGACAGTAGCAATCAGCCCCAGCATTTT. Translation gives CATSADSSNQPQHF.

Remarks on this clone: The junction departs from the called germline gene at one end, perhaps through a read error. The chain joins TRBV6-1 to TRBJ2-3, with 10 bases lining up with TRBD2. Per germline, CDR1 MNHNS and CDR2 SASEGT. This CDR3 has 18 residues. This CDR3 reads CASSEGVAGGSSTDTQYF. Written as DNA, the CDR3 is TGTGCCAGCAGCGAAGGGGTAGCGGGGGGTTCTAGCACAGATACGCAGTATTTT.

The chain is built from TRBV29-1 and TRBJ1-3; unclear D gene. Per the germline V gene, CDR1 is SQVTM and CDR2 is ANQGSEA. The CDR3 spans 13 residues. Trimming took off 5 bases at V and 2 bases at J, with 10 bases between the two ends. The DNA for the CDR3 is TGCAGCGTTACACAATCGACTGGAAACACCATATATTTT. Protein sequence: CSVTQSTGNTIYF.

The chain uses TRBV18 and TRBJ1-4; TRBD1 matches at 9 bases. V gave up 4 bases and J gave up 13 bases; unmatched junction bases: 7. This CDR3 is built from 13 residues. Germline lookup yields CDR1 KGHSH and CDR2 LQKENI. The chain's CDR3 is CASSRTGEQRLFF. CDR3 nucleotides: TGTGCCAGCTCACGGACAGGGGAGCAACGACTGTTTTTT.